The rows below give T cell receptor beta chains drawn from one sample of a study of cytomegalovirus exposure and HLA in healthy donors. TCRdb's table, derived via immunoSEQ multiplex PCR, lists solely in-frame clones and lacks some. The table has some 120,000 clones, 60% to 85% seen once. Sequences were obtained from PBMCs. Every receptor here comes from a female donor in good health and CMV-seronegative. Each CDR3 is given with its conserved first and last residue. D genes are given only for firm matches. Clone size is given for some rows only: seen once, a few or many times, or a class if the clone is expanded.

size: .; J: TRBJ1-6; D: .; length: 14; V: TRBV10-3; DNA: TGTGCCATCAGCCCAACAGGTAAGATTTCACCCCTCCACTTT; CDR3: CAISPTGKISPLHF
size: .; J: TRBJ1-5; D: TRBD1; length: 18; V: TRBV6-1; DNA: TGTGCCAGCAGTGAACCGGGACAGGGAGTGGTAGGCAATCAGCCCCAGCATTTT; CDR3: CASSEPGQGVVGNQPQHF
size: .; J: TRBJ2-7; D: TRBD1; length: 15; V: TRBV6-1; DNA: TGTGCCAGCAGTGTAACATGGGACAGGGGAAACGAGCAGTACTTC; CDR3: CASSVTWDRGNEQYF
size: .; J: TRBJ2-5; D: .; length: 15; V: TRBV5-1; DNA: TGCGCCAGCAGCTTGGACAGGTCACGGTGGGAGACCCAGTACTTC; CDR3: CASSLDRSRWETQYF
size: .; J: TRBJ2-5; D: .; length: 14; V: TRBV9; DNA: TGTGCCAGCAATCAGGCCAATCCTAAAGAGACCCAGTACTTC; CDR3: CASNQANPKETQYF
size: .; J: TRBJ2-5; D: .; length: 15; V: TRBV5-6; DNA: TGTGCCAGCAGCTTGGCACAGGCCAACCAAGAGACCCAGTACTTC; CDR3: CASSLAQANQETQYF
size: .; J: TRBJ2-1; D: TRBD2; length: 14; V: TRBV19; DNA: TGTGCCACCAAGACCGGGAGGGCCTACAATGAGCAGTTCTTC; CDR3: CATKTGRAYNEQFF
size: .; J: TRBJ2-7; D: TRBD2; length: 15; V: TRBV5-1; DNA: TGCGCCAGCAGCCCTCAGGGAGCGGGAGCCTACGAGCAGTACTTC; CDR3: CASSPQGAGAYEQYF
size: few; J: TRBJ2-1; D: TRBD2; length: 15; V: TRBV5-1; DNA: TGCGCCAGCAGCTTGGGAGCGGGAGGGCCCCATGAGCAGTTCTTC; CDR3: CASSLGAGGPHEQFF
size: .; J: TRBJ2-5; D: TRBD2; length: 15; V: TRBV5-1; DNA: TGCGCCAGCAGCTTGGGGGGGGGTAACCAAGAGACCCAGTACTTC; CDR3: CASSLGGGNQETQYF
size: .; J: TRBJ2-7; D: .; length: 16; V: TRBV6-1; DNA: TGTGCCAGCAGTGAAGCGCTAGTTAGAGACTCCTACGAGCAGTACTTC; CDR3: CASSEALVRDSYEQYF
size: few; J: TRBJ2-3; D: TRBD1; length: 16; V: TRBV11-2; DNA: TGTGCCAGCAGCTTCGCCGGGACAGGGGTAGGAGATACGCAGTATTTT; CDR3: CASSFAGTGVGDTQYF
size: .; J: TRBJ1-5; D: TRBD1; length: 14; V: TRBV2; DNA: TGTGCCAGCAGGGACAGGGCTGGCAATCAGCCCCAGCATTTT; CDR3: CASRDRAGNQPQHF
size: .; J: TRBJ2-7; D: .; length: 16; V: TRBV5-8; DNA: TGTGCCAGCAAGTCAGGGCCCGACCCCATTAGGGACGAGCAGTACTTC; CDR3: CASKSGPDPIRDEQYF
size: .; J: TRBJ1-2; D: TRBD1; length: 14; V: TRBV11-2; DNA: TGTGCCAGCAGCTCGGGACAGGCTGACTATGGCTACACCTTC; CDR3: CASSSGQADYGYTF
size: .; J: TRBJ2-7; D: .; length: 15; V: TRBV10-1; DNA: TGCGCCAGCAGTGAAGCGGCGGGACGGAGTGGGGAGCAGTACTTC; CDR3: CASSEAAGRSGEQYF
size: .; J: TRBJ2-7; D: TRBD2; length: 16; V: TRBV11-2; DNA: TGTGCCAGCAGGCAACTAGCGGGAGGGCCATCGTACGAGCAGTACTTC; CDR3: CASRQLAGGPSYEQYF
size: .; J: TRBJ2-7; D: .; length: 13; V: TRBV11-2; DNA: TGTGCCAGCAGCTTGGGCGGGATCTACGAGCAGTACTTC; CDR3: CASSLGGIYEQYF
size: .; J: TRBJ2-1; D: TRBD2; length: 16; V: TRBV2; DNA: TGTGCCAGCAGTGTCCTCGCGGGGGGGACCTACAATGAGCAGTTCTTC; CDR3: CASSVLAGGTYNEQFF
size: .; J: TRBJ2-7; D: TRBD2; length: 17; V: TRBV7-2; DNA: TGTGCCAGCAGCTTAGTTAGTCAGATTAGCGGGAGCTTCGAGCAGTACTTC; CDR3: CASSLVSQISGSFEQYF
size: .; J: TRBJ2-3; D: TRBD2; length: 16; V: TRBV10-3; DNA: TGTGCCATCAATAGCGGGAGACATATCGGGGCAGATACGCAGTATTTT; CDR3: CAINSGRHIGADTQYF
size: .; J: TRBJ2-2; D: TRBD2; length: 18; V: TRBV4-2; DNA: TGTGCCAGCAGTCCCTTACTAGCGGGGGGACCAGTCACCGGGGAGCTGTTTTTT; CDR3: CASSPLLAGGPVTGELFF
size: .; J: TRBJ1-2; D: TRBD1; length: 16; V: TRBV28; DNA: TGTGCCAGCAGCCACTTCGTGGGGGACAGCCAACGAGGCTACACCTTC; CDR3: CASSHFVGDSQRGYTF
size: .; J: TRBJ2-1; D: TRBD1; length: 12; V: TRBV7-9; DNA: TGTGCCAGCAGTTCCACAGGGGGCGAGCAGTTCTTC; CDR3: CASSSTGGEQFF
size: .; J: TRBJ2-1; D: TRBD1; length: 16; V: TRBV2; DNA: TGTGCCAGCAGGGTAAACAGGGGTGGCACCTACAATGAGCAGTTCTTC; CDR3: CASRVNRGGTYNEQFF
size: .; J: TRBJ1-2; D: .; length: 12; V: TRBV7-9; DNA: TGTGCCAGCAGCTTAGGATCGCGGGGCTACACCTTC; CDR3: CASSLGSRGYTF
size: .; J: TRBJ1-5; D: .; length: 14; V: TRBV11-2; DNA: TGTGCCAGCAGCTTAGCAGCAGGTCGTCAGCCCCAGCATTTT; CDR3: CASSLAAGRQPQHF
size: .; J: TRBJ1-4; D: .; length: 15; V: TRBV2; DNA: TGTGCCAGCAGGGGGCTATCGGGGGCTAATGAAAAACTGTTTTTT; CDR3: CASRGLSGANEKLFF
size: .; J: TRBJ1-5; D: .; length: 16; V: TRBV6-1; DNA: TGTGCCAGCAGTGAAGCGTACAGTTATAGCAATCAGCCCCAGCATTTT; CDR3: CASSEAYSYSNQPQHF
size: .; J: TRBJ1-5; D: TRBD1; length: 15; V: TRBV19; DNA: TGTGCCAGTAGTGGACAGGGGAATAGCAATCAGCCCCAGCATTTT; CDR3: CASSGQGNSNQPQHF
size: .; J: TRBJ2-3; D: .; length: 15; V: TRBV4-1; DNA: TGCGCCAGCAGCCGAATCGGGAGTTTAACAGATACGCAGTATTTT; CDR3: CASSRIGSLTDTQYF
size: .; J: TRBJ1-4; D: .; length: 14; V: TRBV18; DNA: TGTGCCAGCTCACCGGGAGCAACTAATGAAAAACTGTTTTTT; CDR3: CASSPGATNEKLFF
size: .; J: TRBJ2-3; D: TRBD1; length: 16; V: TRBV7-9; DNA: TGTGCCAGCAGCTTACAGGGGGTGTCTCGCACAGATACGCAGTATTTT; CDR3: CASSLQGVSRTDTQYF
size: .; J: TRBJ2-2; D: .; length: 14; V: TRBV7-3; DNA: TGTGCCAGCAGCTTAAGGCCTAACACCGGGGAGCTGTTTTTT; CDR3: CASSLRPNTGELFF
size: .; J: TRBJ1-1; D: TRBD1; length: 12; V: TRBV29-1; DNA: TGCAGCGTTGAACTTTGGGGACAGAAAGCTTTCTTT; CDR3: CSVELWGQKAFF
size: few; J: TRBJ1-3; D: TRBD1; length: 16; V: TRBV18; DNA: TGTGCCAGCTCCCCCAGACAGGGGGCTCCAGGAAACACCATATATTTT; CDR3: CASSPRQGAPGNTIYF
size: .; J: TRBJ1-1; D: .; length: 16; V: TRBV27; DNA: TGTGCCAGCAGTTCCGGATACGGGTTTCAGAACACTGAAGCTTTCTTT; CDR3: CASSSGYGFQNTEAFF
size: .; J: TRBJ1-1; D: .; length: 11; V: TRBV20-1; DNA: TGCAGTGCCAGGGGGAACACTGAAGCTTTCTTT; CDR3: CSARGNTEAFF
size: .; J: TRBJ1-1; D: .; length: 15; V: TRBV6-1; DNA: TGTGCCAGCAAAATGCAGGGCGCCTCAAGCACTGAAGCTTTCTTT; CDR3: CASKMQGASSTEAFF
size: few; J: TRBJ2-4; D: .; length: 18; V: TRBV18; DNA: TGTGCCAGCTCACCACAAACACCGACCCAACCGTGGAGAAACATTCAGTACTTC; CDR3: CASSPQTPTQPWRNIQYF
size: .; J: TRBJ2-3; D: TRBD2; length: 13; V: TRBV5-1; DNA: TGCGCCAGCAGGGCCCCGGGGGGGGATACGCAGTATTTT; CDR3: CASRAPGGDTQYF
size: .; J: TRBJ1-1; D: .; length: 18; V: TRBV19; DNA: TGTGCCAGTACCCCCATTGGGCAGGACAATTTGGGAAACACTGAAGCTTTCTTT; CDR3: CASTPIGQDNLGNTEAFF
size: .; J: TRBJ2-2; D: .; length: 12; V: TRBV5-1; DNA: TGCGCCAGCAGCTATAGCGCCGGGGAGCTGTTTTTT; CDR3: CASSYSAGELFF
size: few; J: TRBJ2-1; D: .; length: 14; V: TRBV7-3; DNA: TGTGCCAGCAGCCCCTCGACAGACTACAATGAGCAGTTCTTC; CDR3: CASSPSTDYNEQFF
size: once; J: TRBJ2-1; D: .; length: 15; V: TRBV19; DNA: TGTGCCAGTAGTATAGGTCTTAGCTCCTACAATGAGCAGTTCTTC; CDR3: CASSIGLSSYNEQFF
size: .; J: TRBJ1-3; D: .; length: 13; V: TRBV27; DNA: TGTGCCAGCGGATCGACAGCTGGAAACACCATATATTTT; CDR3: CASGSTAGNTIYF
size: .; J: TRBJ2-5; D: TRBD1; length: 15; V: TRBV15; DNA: TGTGCCACCAGCAGAGATACAGGGGCCGAAGAGACCCAGTACTTC; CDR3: CATSRDTGAEETQYF
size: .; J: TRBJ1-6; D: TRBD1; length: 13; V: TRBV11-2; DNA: TGTGCCAGCAGCGCTACGGACAGGCCTCCCCTCCACTTT; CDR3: CASSATDRPPLHF
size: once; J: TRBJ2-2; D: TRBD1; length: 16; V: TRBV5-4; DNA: TGTGCCAGCAGCTCACCGGGACAGGGGTACACCGGGGAGCTGTTTTTT; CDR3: CASSSPGQGYTGELFF
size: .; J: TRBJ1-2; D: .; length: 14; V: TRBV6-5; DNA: TGTGCCAGCAGTCGACAGGAGACGGTGAACGGCTACACCTTC; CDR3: CASSRQETVNGYTF
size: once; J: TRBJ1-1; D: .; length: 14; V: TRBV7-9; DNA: TGTGCCAGCAGCTTCCACCGCGGGGGGCTGGGAGCTTTCTTT; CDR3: CASSFHRGGLGAFF
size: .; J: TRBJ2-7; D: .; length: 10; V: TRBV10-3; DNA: TGTGGCATCAACGGTCTCTGGCAGTACTTC; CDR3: CGINGLWQYF
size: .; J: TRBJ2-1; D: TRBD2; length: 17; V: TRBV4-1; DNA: TGCGCCAGCAGCCAAGGTCCCTGGGCTAGCGGGCAAAATGAGCAGTTCTTC; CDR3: CASSQGPWASGQNEQFF
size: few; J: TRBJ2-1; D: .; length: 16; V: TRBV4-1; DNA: TGCGCCAGCAGCCTTTCGCGGGGAGTCAAGGACAATGAGCAGTTCTTC; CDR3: CASSLSRGVKDNEQFF
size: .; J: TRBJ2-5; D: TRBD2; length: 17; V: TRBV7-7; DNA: TGTGCCAGCAGCTTGGGGTTAGCGGGAGGTGCCCAAGAGACCCAGTACTTC; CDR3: CASSLGLAGGAQETQYF
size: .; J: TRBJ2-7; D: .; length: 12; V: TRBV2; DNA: TGTGCCAGCAGACCGACGGGGGACGAGCAGTACTTC; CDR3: CASRPTGDEQYF
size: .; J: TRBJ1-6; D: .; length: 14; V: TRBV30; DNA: TGTGCCTGGAGGGGGGGGTCCTATAATTCACCCCTCCACTTT; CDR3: CAWRGGSYNSPLHF
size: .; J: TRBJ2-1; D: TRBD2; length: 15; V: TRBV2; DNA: TGTGCCAGCAGCCCCGCTAGCGGGCAGAACAATGAGCAGCTCTTC; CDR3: CASSPASGQNNEQLF
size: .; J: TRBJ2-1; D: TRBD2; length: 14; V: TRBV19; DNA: TGTGCCAGTAGTGGCGGGGGGGCCTACAATGAGCAGTTCTTC; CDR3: CASSGGGAYNEQFF
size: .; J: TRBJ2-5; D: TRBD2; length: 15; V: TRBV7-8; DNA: TGTGCCAGCAGCCCTCAGCGGGAAAGTTTGAAGACCCAGTACTTC; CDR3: CASSPQRESLKTQYF